This T cell receptor (beta chain) was captured by sequencing in a study of radiation and T cells in renal cell carcinoma. CDR3 length equals 15 residues. Trimming took off 4 bases at V and 0 bases at J, with 11 bases between the two ends. CDR1 and CDR2 from the germline V gene are SGHNT and YYREEE (reference sequence). Measured with immunoSEQ multiplex PCR; TCRdb has only the in-frame clones, and not every one. The data show some 120,000 clones, roughly 91% seen once. Time point indicated: blood 2 weeks post-SBRT. The treatment: 15 Gy SBRT to primary tumor, nephrectomy 4 weeks later. After SBRT, blood was collected at 2 and 4 weeks, plus baseline.

The sequencing used blood, collected from a patient whose treatment included radiotherapy and nephrectomy. This TCR was sampled from a woman in her 70s with renal cell carcinoma. This chain connects TRBV5-4 to TRBJ1-3; perhaps TRBD1 as D (5 bases). The CDR3 DNA follows: TGTGCCAGCAGCCGGGACCCCAACTCTGGAAACACCATATATTTT. It yields the protein CASSRDPNSGNTIYF.